Below, one T cell receptor beta chain is given with its context. The V gene lost 3 bases and the J gene lost 0 bases, with 15 bases spanning the gap. Germline values: CDR1 LGHNA, CDR2 YSLEER. The CDR3 covers 17 residues. These data belong to a study of beta chain features in type 1 diabetes. Isolated RNA was reverse transcribed in full, so expressed TCRB transcripts were sequenced. Profiling relied on immunoSEQ multiplex PCR, and the TCRdb table lists in-frame clones only, not all of them. Of under 800,000 clones in the sample, roughly 16% were seen once. This rearrangement joins TRBV4-3 to TRBJ1-5; D call uncertain. The sequence derives from a man aged 18-30 years in good health. The sample taken for sequencing was naive CD4+ T cells from blood. The CDR3 sequence: CASSQGYGGLSNQPQHF. In DNA form, the CDR3 reads TGCGCCAGCAGCCAGGGTTACGGAGGCCTTAGCAATCAGCCCCAGCATTTT.